One sample yielded the 6 T cell receptor beta chains listed below, sequenced in a study of control samples from healthy donors and cancer patients. Method: immunoSEQ multiplex PCR; TCRdb's copy keeps in-frame clones and lacks some. The sample shows about 60,000 clones, 95% to 97% of them seen only once. Source material: blood. These receptors all stem from a woman between 18 and 29 years old in good health.

This chain links TRBV23-1 with TRBJ1-1; TRBD1 might be the D (6 bases). TRBV23-1 falls under the ORF class, with uncertain function. V lost 4 bases and J 0 bases, leaving 9 bases between the germline ends. The CDR3 extends over 14 amino acids. The CDR3 DNA sequence: TGCGCCAGCAGTCCCGACAGGTTGAACACTGAAGCTTTCTTT. Its translation: CASSPDRLNTEAFF.

This sequence joins TRBV4-1 and TRBJ2-3, with TRBD1 as a possible D gene (5 bases). The CDR3 loop spans 15 amino acids. The V end was cut by 0 bases, the J end by 3 bases, with 10 bases between. Germline lookup yields CDR1 MGHRA and CDR2 YSYEKL. The chain's CDR3 is CASSQEPGFTDTQYF. For the CDR3, the DNA is TGCGCCAGCAGCCAAGAGCCAGGGTTTACAGATACGCAGTATTTT.

V gene TRBV5-6 combines with J gene TRBJ2-5; D remains ambiguous. The germline gives CDR1 SGHDT, CDR2 YYEEEE. This CDR3 region has 11 residues. Deletions cut 1 base from V and 2 bases from J, with 0 bases between. The CDR3 protein is CASSLQETQYF. The CDR3 coding sequence is TGTGCCAGCAGCTTGCAAGAGACCCAGTACTTC.

The V gene is TRBV7-9, the J gene TRBJ2-1; 8 bases agree with TRBD2. This CDR3 is built from 15 residues. V shed 5 bases, J shed 3 bases, and the junction held 6 bases outside the gene matches. The V gene's germline CDR1 is SEHNR and CDR2 FQNEAQ (reference sequence). The CDR3 region is CASSPGLGIYNEQFF. The CDR3 DNA sequence: TGTGCCAGCAGCCCGGGACTAGGGATCTACAATGAGCAGTTCTTC.

In this sample, this clone turned up once. The chain carries TRBV27 and TRBJ2-7; 11 bases fit TRBD1. The V and J ends lost 5 bases and 5 bases, in that order; junction bases with no gene match: 8. The CDR3 contains 15 residues. CDR1 and CDR2 (germline): MNHEY, SMNVEV (reference sequence). In DNA, the CDR3 is TGTGCCAGCAGTCCGTTCGGACAGGGGGCGGACGAGCAGTACTTC. Translation: CASSPFGQGADEQYF.

This CDR3 reads CASSFGLNSLDTQYF. The CDR3 DNA reads as TGTGCCAGCAGCTTTGGGCTCAACAGCCTAGATACGCAGTATTTT. V is TRBV5-6 and J is TRBJ2-3; D not resolved. Germline CDR1 SGHDT, CDR2 YYEEEE. V dropped 2 bases and J dropped 5 bases, with 15 bases sitting between them. This CDR3 comprises 15 residues.